This T cell receptor beta chain was captured in a study of CD8+CD57+ T cells in acquired aplastic anemia. Study context: The sorted CD4+ and CD8+ cells yielded an average around 3.2 ug of DNA. Healthy CD8+ samples averaged about 11.0 million reads. Study observations and caveats: Shared by patients and controls, fewer than 30 CD8+ CDR3s were abundant in patients. Significant differences in CD8+ Simpson's diversity were not observed between patients and controls.

Profiling of TCR beta VDJ combinations and CDR3 sequences used genomic DNA as template. Each CDR3 protein gets one entry after TCRdb re-called the reads with MiXCR. Of around 190,000 distinct CDR3 sequences listed, around 59% are singletons. Trimming took off 0 bases at V and 11 bases at J, with 10 bases between the two ends. There are 12 residues in the CDR3. CDR1 is SEHNR and CDR2 is FQNEAQ in the germline V gene (reference sequence). In regard to this clonotype: Its target is unknown.

The rearrangement uses TRBV7-9 and TRBJ1-1; D possibly corresponds to TRBD1 (5 bases). Sequenced material: sorted CD4+, CD8+, or CD8+CD57+ T cells (not recorded which) from PBMCs. This receptor was taken from a human donor in good health, serving as a control. In DNA, the CDR3 is TGTGCCAGCAGCTTAGCCGGGGGAGGGGCTTTCTTT. Residues: CASSLAGGGAFF.